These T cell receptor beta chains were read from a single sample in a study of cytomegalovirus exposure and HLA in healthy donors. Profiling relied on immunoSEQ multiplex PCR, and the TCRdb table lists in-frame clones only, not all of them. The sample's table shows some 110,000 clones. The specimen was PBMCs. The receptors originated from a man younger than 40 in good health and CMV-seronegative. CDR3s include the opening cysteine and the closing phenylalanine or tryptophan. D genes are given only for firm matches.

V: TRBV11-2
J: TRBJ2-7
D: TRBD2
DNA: TGTGCCAGCAGCTGGGGGACTAGCGCCACGTACGAGCAGTACTTC
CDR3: CASSWGTSATYEQYF

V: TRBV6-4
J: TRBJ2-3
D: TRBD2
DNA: TGTGCCAGCAGTGGACAAGCGGGAAGCACAGATACGCAGTATTTT
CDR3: CASSGQAGSTDTQYF

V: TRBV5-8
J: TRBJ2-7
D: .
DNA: TGTGCCAGCAGCTTGGGGACATATGACGAGCAGTACTTC
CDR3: CASSLGTYDEQYF

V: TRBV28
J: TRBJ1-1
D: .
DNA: TGTGCCAGCAGAGGGCAGGGGACGGCTTTCTTT
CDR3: CASRGQGTAFF

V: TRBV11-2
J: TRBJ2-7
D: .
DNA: TGTGCCAGCAGCATTACAAGTACCTACGAGCAGTACTTC
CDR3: CASSITSTYEQYF

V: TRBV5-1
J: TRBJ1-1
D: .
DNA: TGCGCCAGCAGCTACGGACAGTCTGAAGCTTTCTTT
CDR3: CASSYGQSEAFF

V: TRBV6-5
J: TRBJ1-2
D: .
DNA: TGTGCCAGCAGTTTGGACAGCACTGGCTACACCTTC
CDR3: CASSLDSTGYTF

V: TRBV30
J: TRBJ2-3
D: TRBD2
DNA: TGTGCCTGGAGCGCCCCAACTAGCGGGAGGCCCACAGATACGCAGTATTTT
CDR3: CAWSAPTSGRPTDTQYF

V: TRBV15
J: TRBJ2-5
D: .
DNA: TGTGCCACCAGCAGAGATAGGACTCAAGAGACCCAGTACTTC
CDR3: CATSRDRTQETQYF

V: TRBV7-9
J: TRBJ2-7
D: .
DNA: TGTGCCAGCAGCTTAGTTTCGGGGAAAGCCTACGAGCAGTACTTC
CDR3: CASSLVSGKAYEQYF

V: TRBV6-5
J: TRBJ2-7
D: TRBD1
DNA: TGTGCCAGCAGCGCCGGGACAGGGGCGTACGAGCAGTACTTC
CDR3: CASSAGTGAYEQYF

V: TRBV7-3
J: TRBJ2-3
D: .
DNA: TGTGCCAGCAGCGCTAGTGGCACAGATACGCAGTATTTT
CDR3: CASSASGTDTQYF

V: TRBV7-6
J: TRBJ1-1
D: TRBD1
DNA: TGTGCCAGCAGCTCAAGACAGGGGGCCGAGAACACTGAAGCTTTCTTT
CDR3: CASSSRQGAENTEAFF

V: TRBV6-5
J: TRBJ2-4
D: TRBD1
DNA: TGTGCCAGCAGTTGGACAGGGGATTTAGCCAAAAACATTCAGTACTTC
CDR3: CASSWTGDLAKNIQYF

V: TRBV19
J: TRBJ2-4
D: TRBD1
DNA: TGTGCCACCGAGGGACAGCACATTCAGTACTTC
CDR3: CATEGQHIQYF

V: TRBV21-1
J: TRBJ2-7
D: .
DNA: TGTGCCAGCAGCAATTGGGGGCTCAATTCCTACGAGCAGTACTTC
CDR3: CASSNWGLNSYEQYF

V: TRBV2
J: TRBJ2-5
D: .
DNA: TGTGCCAGCACTCCCGGGGTCCTGGGAGAGACCCAGTACTTC
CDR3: CASTPGVLGETQYF

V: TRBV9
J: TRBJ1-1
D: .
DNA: TGTGCCAGCAGCGTAGGAATCAGGAACACTGAAGCTTTCTTT
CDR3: CASSVGIRNTEAFF

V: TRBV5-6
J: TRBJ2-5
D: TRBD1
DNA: TGTGCCAGCAGCCTCGGACAGGTTGAGACCCAGTACTTC
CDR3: CASSLGQVETQYF

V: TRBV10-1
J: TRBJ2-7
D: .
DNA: TGCGCCAGCAGTGCGGGGGATGCCATTCTATACGAGCAGTACTTC
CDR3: CASSAGDAILYEQYF

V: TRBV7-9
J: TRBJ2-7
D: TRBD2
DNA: TGTGCCAGCAGCTTAGGCTTCCTAGCGGGAGCCGAGCAGTACTTC
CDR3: CASSLGFLAGAEQYF

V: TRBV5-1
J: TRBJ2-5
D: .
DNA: TGCGCCAGCAGCAATACAGATTCCCAAGAGACCCAGTACTTC
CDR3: CASSNTDSQETQYF